These 14 T cell receptor beta chains were all obtained from the same sample, sequenced in a study of blood T cell repertoires in COVID-19. Libraries were prepared by immunoSEQ multiplex PCR; TCRdb keeps only in-frame clonotypes and omits some of them. The sample carries 20,000 to 30,000 clones, approximately 94% recorded once. Sequenced: peripheral blood. These receptor sequences come from a woman between 50 and 59 years old with active COVID-19.

The chain joins TRBV2 to TRBJ2-2; 7 bases are a match to TRBD2. V lost 8 bases and J lost 5; bases outside the gene matches: 14. There are 16 residues in the CDR3. Germline loops: CDR1 SNHLY, CDR2 FYNNEI. CDR3: CASGVMGPRGTGELFF. DNA for the CDR3: TGTGCCAGCGGGGTTATGGGGCCGCGGGGGACCGGGGAGCTGTTTTTT.

The chain employs TRBV6-1 and TRBJ1-1; D call uncertain. From germline, CDR1 is MNHNS and CDR2 SASEGT. The CDR3 sequence is 13 residues long. Trimming removed 2 bases at V and 0 bases at J, with 4 bases between. CDR3 sequence (DNA): TGTGCCAGCAGTGAAATCATGAACACTGAAGCTTTCTTT. Translating gives CASSEIMNTEAFF.

A single count supports this clone. The genes are TRBV6-1 and TRBJ2-7; TRBD2 agrees at 12 bases. Trimming cost V 4 bases and J 3 bases; bases outside gene matches: 16. The germline V gene encodes CDR1 MNHNS and CDR2 SASEGT. The CDR3 extends over 19 amino acids. The CDR3 DNA reads TGTGCCAGCAGTGGGGATTGGGGACTAGCGGGCCCACGTTACTACGAGCAGTACTTC. Amino acids: CASSGDWGLAGPRYYEQYF.

The chain recombines TRBV6-1 with TRBJ1-4; no firm D call. The CDR3 has 14 amino acids. V lost 1 base to trimming and J lost 8 bases, with 11 bases between them. Germline V gene sequence: CDR1 MNHNS, CDR2 SASEGT. The CDR3 is CASSEGWVSEKLFF. The CDR3 DNA follows: TGTGCCAGCAGTGAAGGGTGGGTTAGCGAAAAACTGTTTTTT.

The chain uses TRBV28 and TRBJ1-1; D ambiguous. The CDR3 covers 14 residues. Trimming cost V 5 bases and J 0 bases, with 10 bases left between them. Germline CDR1 and CDR2: MDHEN and SYDVKM. CDR3 sequence: CASSTSFMNTEAFF. CDR3 coding DNA: TGTGCCAGCAGTACGAGCTTCATGAACACTGAAGCTTTCTTT.

As concerns this clone: Since no conserved phenylalanine or tryptophan closes the CDR3, a read error is the likely cause. The limits of the CDR3 on the DNA are not certain, so only TCRdb's listed CDR3 is given. The rearrangement uses TRBV6-5 and TRBJ2-3; whether TRBD2, the table's D call, matches the DNA was not checked. Germline assignment: CDR1 MNHEY and CDR2 SVGAGI. The CDR3 adds up to 13 amino acids, both ends counted. This CDR3 is CASGVPGAGTTSV.

The chain joins TRBV27 to TRBJ2-7; TRBD2 matches at 13 bases. The germline CDR1 and CDR2 sequences are MNHEY and SMNVEV (reference sequence). J was trimmed by 9 bases and V by 5 bases; bases with no gene match: 10. This CDR3 comprises 15 residues. CDR3 nucleotides: TGTGCCAGCAGTCCCGGGACTAGCGGGACAGGAGGGCAGTACTTC. Translation gives CASSPGTSGTGGQYF.

The J gene is TRBJ1-2, the V gene TRBV3-1 (or the pseudogene TRBV3-2), with a weak D call TRBD1 (6 bases). V was trimmed by 4 bases and J by 6 bases, leaving 15 bases between them. The V gene's germline CDR1 is LGHDT and CDR2 YNNKEL (reference sequence). This CDR3 has 14 residues. CDR3 coding DNA: TGTGCCAGCAGCCCCCTGTACAGGGACCATGGCTACACCTTC. This gives the protein CASSPLYRDHGYTF.

DNA for the CDR3: TGCGCCAGCACCCTGGACAGGAACACTGAAGCTTTCTTT. Its protein is CASTLDRNTEAFF. The chain carries TRBV10-2 and TRBJ1-1; TRBD1 is a possible D gene (6 bases). The V end was cut by 7 bases, the J end by 1 base, with 10 bases between. The length of the CDR3 is 13 residues. Germline CDR1 WSHSY, CDR2 SAAADI.

This chain links TRBV27 with TRBJ2-3; perhaps TRBD1 as D (5 bases). Germline values: CDR1 MNHEY, CDR2 SMNVEV (reference sequence). The CDR3 length is 15 residues. The V gene lost 9 bases and the J gene lost 0 bases, with 16 bases spanning the gap. CDR3: CARQPGISSTDTQYF. CDR3 in DNA: TGTGCCAGACAACCAGGGATTTCTAGCACAGATACGCAGTATTTT.

DNA for the CDR3: TGCAGTGCTAGTTCGGGTCACGAGCAGTACTTC. Its protein product is CSASSGHEQYF. The chain has TRBV20-1 and TRBJ2-7; no clear D. The germline V gene has CDR1 DFQATT and CDR2 SNEGSKA (reference sequence). This CDR3 region has 11 residues. Trimming cost V 3 bases and J 5 bases, with 8 bases left between them.

V is TRBV5-1 and J is TRBJ1-2; D unresolved. Trimming left V 2 bases short and J 7 bases short, with 12 bases between. The germline CDR1 and CDR2 sequences are SGHRS and YFSETQ. The length of the CDR3 is 13 residues. The CDR3 sequence is CASSFNGEGGYTF. As DNA, the CDR3 is TGCGCCAGCAGCTTTAATGGGGAGGGTGGCTACACCTTC.

The V and J genes are TRBV7-2 and TRBJ1-6, with a possible D match to TRBD1 (5 bases). The CDR3 consists of 13 residues. Trimming cost V 4 bases and J 10 bases, with 11 bases left between them. Germline assignment: CDR1 SGHTA and CDR2 FQGNSA. CDR3 residues: CASSSQGFSPLHF. The CDR3 DNA sequence: TGTGCCAGCAGCTCCCAGGGATTCTCACCCCTCCACTTT.

In DNA, the CDR3 is TGTGCCAGCAGCCCCAGGGATGAGCAGTTCTTC. Residues: CASSPRDEQFF. This rearrangement joins TRBV3-1 (or the pseudogene TRBV3-2) to TRBJ2-1, with a possible D match to TRBD1 (5 bases). The V gene lost 4 bases and the J gene lost 8 bases, with 6 bases spanning the gap. This CDR3 has 11 residues. The germline V gene encodes CDR1 LGHDT and CDR2 YNNKEL (reference sequence).